The 3 T cell receptor beta chains presented below share a single source sample, sequenced in a study of blood T cell repertoires in COVID-19. Profiling relied on immunoSEQ multiplex PCR, and the TCRdb table lists in-frame clones only, not all of them. The sample shows approximately 220,000 clones, 83% of them seen only once. The specimen sequenced was PBMCs or T cells enriched from blood (not recorded which). These receptors came from a woman between 50 and 59 years old who had been exposed to COVID-19.

The chain uses TRBV6-5 and TRBJ1-1, with D possibly matching TRBD1 (6 bases). CDR3 size: 13 residues. Germline loops: CDR1 MNHEY, CDR2 SVGAGI. Between the trimmed V and J ends, which lost 4 bases and 2 bases, there was a span of 8 bases. CDR3 nucleotide sequence: TGTGCCAGCAGTTTACAGGGTAACACTGAAGCTTTCTTT. Its protein product is CASSLQGNTEAFF.

The CDR3 spells CASSLVPGQGGDGYGYTF. CDR3 coding DNA: TGCGCCAGCAGCTTGGTCCCGGGACAGGGAGGGGACGGCTATGGCTACACCTTC. The chain combines TRBV5-1 with TRBJ1-2, with 9 bases that match TRBD1. CDR3 length: 18 residues. The V segment lost 0 bases and the J segment 4 bases; nucleotides outside the gene matches: 13. Germline loops: CDR1 SGHRS, CDR2 YFSETQ.

The chain has TRBV7-3 and TRBJ2-3; maybe TRBD1 (6 bases). In germline, CDR1 is SGHTA, CDR2 FQGTGA. The CDR3 runs 16 residues. V lost 1 base to trimming and J lost 1 base, with 12 bases between them. CDR3 protein: CASSLNGAGGTDTQYF. The CDR3, as DNA: TGTGCCAGCAGCTTAAATGGGGCAGGGGGCACAGATACGCAGTATTTT.